This entry concerns a single T cell receptor beta chain. In the original analysis: Cell counts per sample came from amplifying reference gene primers. Assay used: immunoSEQ multiplex PCR; TCRdb lists only in-frame clones, some missing. V and J calls and clone size are those listed in that table; D and trimming were worked out from the DNA. The repertoire has 80,000 to 85,000 clones, about 84% of them found once; the top ten carry about an eighth. The data belong to a study of blood T cell repertoires in COVID-19. In the study overall: Sites in the United States, Italy and Spain provided acute and convalescent COVID-19 samples. T cells, B-cell-depleted T cells, or PBMCs supplied cDNA or gDNA.

Trimming stripped 5 bases from V and 6 bases from J, with 11 bases between. This CDR3 contains 13 residues. The origin of this receptor is a human donor in a cohort sampled during active COVID-19. Sequenced input: peripheral blood. The chain uses TRBV12-3 or TRBV12-4 and TRBJ1-5; D not resolved. Here the CDR3 DNA reads TGTGCCAGCAGTCTCGCAGCGGGTCAGCCCCAGCATTTT. Translated: CASSLAAGQPQHF.